Given below is one TCR beta chain in context. The data were taken from a study of blood T cell repertoires in COVID-19. Across the whole study: Samples taken during acute and convalescent COVID-19 were collected in the United States, Italy and Spain.

Per the authors' pipeline: From reference gene primer amplification, estimates of nucleated cell counts were derived. Here immunoSEQ multiplex PCR was the method, and the copy in TCRdb shows in-frame clones only, minus some. V, J and clone size are taken as reported in that table, and D and trimming were inferred from the DNA itself. The sample has roughly 110,000 clones, approximately 90% seen once. The TCR originated in a man in his fifties with active or convalescent COVID-19. Material: peripheral blood.

CDR3 protein: CASSPSLGQLNTEAFF. Here the CDR3 DNA reads TGTGCCAGCTCACCAAGTCTGGGACAGCTGAACACTGAAGCTTTCTTT. The rearrangement joins TRBV18 to TRBJ1-1; 7 nucleotides match TRBD1. Germline V CDR1 and CDR2: KGHSH, LQKENI. CDR3 length equals 16 residues. V lost 2 bases to trimming and J lost 0 bases; unmatched junction nucleotides: 6.